A selection of T cell receptor beta chains follows, all from one sample in a study of T cell responses to AZD1222 COVID-19 vaccine. TCRdb's table, derived via immunoSEQ multiplex PCR, lists solely in-frame clones and lacks some. The sample lists approximately 190,000 clones, roughly 90% occurring once. The sequencing used peripheral blood, collected on day 0 of AZD1222 vaccination. The receptors originated from an adult in good health. The CDR3 runs from the conserved cysteine through the conserved F or W. D genes are given only for firm matches. Clone sizes are given selectively: once, few, many, or a class where the clone is expanded.

D gene,J gene,clone size,V gene,CDR3 DNA,CDR3 protein
.,TRBJ1-2,.,TRBV7-2,TGTGCCAGCAGCTTAGATATTACGGTCTATGGCTACACCTTC,CASSLDITVYGYTF
.,TRBJ2-5,.,TRBV5-6,TGTGCCAGCAGCTTAGGGAGGGGGCATCAAGAGACCCAGTACTTC,CASSLGRGHQETQYF
TRBD1,TRBJ2-5,.,TRBV6-2/TRBV6-3,TGTGCCAGCAGTTACGGGACAGCATCAGCGGAGACCCAGTACTTC,CASSYGTASAETQYF
.,TRBJ1-1,once,TRBV5-1,TGCGCCAGCAGCTCGACGGGGATCACTGAAGCTTTCTTT,CASSSTGITEAFF
.,TRBJ2-2,.,TRBV6-2/TRBV6-3,TGTGCCAGCAGTAGGAGGACAGAGCCGAACACCGGGGAGCTGTTTTTT,CASSRRTEPNTGELFF
.,TRBJ1-3,once,TRBV19,TGTGCCAGTACCACGGACGGCTTCGGTGGAAACACCATATATTTT,CASTTDGFGGNTIYF
.,TRBJ1-2,once,TRBV5-4,TGTGCCAGCAGCTTGGATGTAGGGGGAAACTATGGCTACACCTTC,CASSLDVGGNYGYTF
.,TRBJ1-1,.,TRBV15,TGTGCCACCAGCAGAGAAAGCCTTCGGTCAGGGGAGGCAAAAGAGGCTTTCTTT,CATSRESLRSGEAKEAFF
.,TRBJ2-3,.,TRBV7-2,TGTGCCAGCAGCTTTAGCGGAGATACGCAGTATTTT,CASSFSGDTQYF
TRBD2,TRBJ2-1,once,TRBV10-3,TGTGCCATCAGTGAGCGGGGACTAGCGGGAGCCTACAATGAGCAGTTCTTC,CAISERGLAGAYNEQFF
TRBD1,TRBJ1-5,.,TRBV2,TGTGCCAGCAGTGAGATGGCAGGGGGCACTCAGCCCCAGCATTTT,CASSEMAGGTQPQHF
.,TRBJ1-4,.,TRBV4-1,TGCGCCAGCAGCCAAGTTCCAGGGCGAAGTGAAAAACTGTTTTTT,CASSQVPGRSEKLFF
TRBD1,TRBJ2-7,.,TRBV7-9,TGTGCCAGCAGCTTAGCACGGGGCCGGGACAGATCCTACGAGCAGTACTTC,CASSLARGRDRSYEQYF
.,TRBJ2-2,.,TRBV10-3,TGTGCCATCAGTGCTTATCCAGGTGCGAACACCGGGGAGCTGTTTTTT,CAISAYPGANTGELFF
TRBD1,TRBJ1-1,.,TRBV12-3/TRBV12-4,TGTGCCAGCAGGGAGACAGGGGGGGCTGAAGCTTTCTTT,CASRETGGAEAFF
TRBD2,TRBJ2-3,.,TRBV5-1,TGCGCCAGCAGCTTGTCCAGCGGGGGCGCAGATACGCAGTATTTT,CASSLSSGGADTQYF
.,TRBJ1-1,.,TRBV6-2/TRBV6-3,TGTGCCAGCAGTTACTCGACAGGAGAAGCTTTCTTT,CASSYSTGEAFF
TRBD1,TRBJ2-7,.,TRBV5-5,TGTGCCAGCAGCGGAGTTCCGGGACAGAGCTACGAGCAGTACTTC,CASSGVPGQSYEQYF
.,TRBJ2-7,.,TRBV27,TGTGCCAGCGGTACGAGGGAGCAGTACTTC,CASGTREQYF
.,TRBJ1-4,.,TRBV5-4,TGTGCCAGCAGCTTGGGGGGGCCTGGAGAAAAACTGTTTTTT,CASSLGGPGEKLFF
TRBD2,TRBJ2-2,.,TRBV6-2/TRBV6-3,TGTGCCAGCAGTTCCCGGGGGGGGGCGAACACCGGGGAGCTGTTTTTT,CASSSRGGANTGELFF
.,TRBJ2-7,.,TRBV7-9,TGTGCCAGCAGCCCGACCCCAGGGAACTACGAGCAGTACTTC,CASSPTPGNYEQYF
.,TRBJ1-2,once,TRBV27,TGTGCCAGCAGTTTAGATGGTGACTATGGCTACACCTTC,CASSLDGDYGYTF
TRBD1,TRBJ1-5,.,TRBV19,TGTGCCAGTAGTATCGACAGGGGGGCTCAGCCCCAGCATTTT,CASSIDRGAQPQHF
TRBD1,TRBJ2-7,.,TRBV2,TGTGCCAGCAGCCGGGACAGGGTCACCTACGAGCAGTACTTC,CASSRDRVTYEQYF
.,TRBJ1-2,.,TRBV27,TGTGCCAGCACCTCCTCGGGGGACTATGGCTACACCTTC,CASTSSGDYGYTF
TRBD1,TRBJ2-7,.,TRBV4-2,TGTGCCAGCAGCCAAATCGTACAGGGGGGCTACGAGCAGTACTTC,CASSQIVQGGYEQYF
TRBD1,TRBJ2-7,once,TRBV28,TGTGCCAGCAGTCCACAGGGGGGCTCCTACGAGCAGTACTTC,CASSPQGGSYEQYF
.,TRBJ2-7,.,TRBV27,TGTGCCAGCAGCATACAGGGAACCTTCTACGAGCAGTACTTC,CASSIQGTFYEQYF
TRBD2,TRBJ2-1,.,TRBV5-1,TGCGCCAGCAGCACTACTAGCGAGAGGACGAGTAACAATGAGCAGTTCTTC,CASSTTSERTSNNEQFF
.,TRBJ1-5,.,TRBV6-1,TGTGCCAGCAGTGACGACAAATTTAAGGGCCAGCCCCAGCATTTT,CASSDDKFKGQPQHF
TRBD1,TRBJ1-1,.,TRBV3-1/TRBV3-2,TGTGCCAGCAGCCAAGCCGGGACAGGGGTTACTTTCTTT,CASSQAGTGVTFF
.,TRBJ1-1,.,TRBV7-3,TGTGCCAGCAGCTTATCCGTGACAGCTGAAGCTTTCTTT,CASSLSVTAEAFF
.,TRBJ1-5,.,TRBV2,TGTGCCAGCAGTGCGGGGGGGCTCAATCAGCCCCAGCATTTT,CASSAGGLNQPQHF
.,TRBJ2-5,.,TRBV18,TGTGCCAGCTCAACAGGAGGGGGCCAGGAGACCCAGTACTTC,CASSTGGGQETQYF
.,TRBJ1-4,.,TRBV4-2,TGTGCCAGCAGCTGGAGGCCTAATGAAAAACTGTTTTTT,CASSWRPNEKLFF
.,TRBJ2-2,.,TRBV24-1,TGTGCCACCAGTCCGATCGGGGCGACGGACACCGGGGAGCTGTTTTTT,CATSPIGATDTGELFF
TRBD1,TRBJ2-2,.,TRBV15,TGTGCCACCAGCGGGACAGGTTATGGCACCGGGGAGCTGTTTTTT,CATSGTGYGTGELFF
TRBD1,TRBJ1-1,once,TRBV28,TGTGCCAGCATCGAAACAGGGGTTCGTGAAGCTTTCTTT,CASIETGVREAFF
.,TRBJ2-3,.,TRBV5-4,TGTGCCAGCAGCTTGGAATTCAATACGCAGTATTTT,CASSLEFNTQYF
.,TRBJ1-2,.,TRBV11-1,TGTGCCAGCAGCGCCTCAGGGTACTATGGCTACACCTTC,CASSASGYYGYTF
.,TRBJ2-1,.,TRBV5-1,TGCGCCAGCAGCTTGGGATATGGCAATGAGCAGTTCTTC,CASSLGYGNEQFF
TRBD1,TRBJ2-1,.,TRBV7-3,TGTGCCAGCAGCCGGTCACCGGGACAGTATGTTGAGCAGTTCTTC,CASSRSPGQYVEQFF
.,TRBJ1-1,.,TRBV28,TGTGCCAGCAGTCCGGTCACGGGCCCTGAAGCTTTCTTT,CASSPVTGPEAFF
.,TRBJ2-2,.,TRBV19,TGTGCCAGTAGTACTACCGGGACCAACACCGGGGAGCTGTTTTTT,CASSTTGTNTGELFF
.,TRBJ1-2,.,TRBV3-1/TRBV3-2,TGTGCCAGCAGCCAAGCTGGAGGCTACACCTTC,CASSQAGGYTF
TRBD2,TRBJ2-1,.,TRBV4-1,TGCGCCAGCAGCCAAGATGAAGCGGGAGGGGGTTGGGAGCAGTTCTTC,CASSQDEAGGGWEQFF
TRBD1,TRBJ1-4,.,TRBV5-4,TGTGCCAGCAGCCCCAGGACAGGCCAAAATGAAAAACTGTTTTTT,CASSPRTGQNEKLFF
TRBD2,TRBJ2-3,.,TRBV7-2,TGTGCCAGCAGCTTAGATCAGGCGGGGGGAGACACAGATACGCAGTATTTT,CASSLDQAGGDTDTQYF
.,TRBJ1-6,.,TRBV5-1,TGCGCCAGCAGCAGTGGGGGTTCTGGCTCCTATAATTCACCCCTCCACTTT,CASSSGGSGSYNSPLHF
TRBD1,TRBJ1-2,.,TRBV2,TGTGCCAGCAGGATGGACAGGGGCTATGGCTACACCTTC,CASRMDRGYGYTF
TRBD1,TRBJ1-4,.,TRBV19,TGTGCCAGTAAACAGGGGGCAACTAATGAAAAACTGTTTTTT,CASKQGATNEKLFF
.,TRBJ2-7,.,TRBV5-4,TGTGCCAGCAGTTCGACAGGCCACTACGAGCAGTACTTC,CASSSTGHYEQYF
.,TRBJ2-6,.,TRBV5-4,TGTGCCAGCAGCTTTCCAGGAAGCTCTGGGGCCAACGTCCTGACTTTC,CASSFPGSSGANVLTF
.,TRBJ1-1,.,TRBV28,TGTGCCAGCAGTTTTCCCCTACAGGGACTGAACACTGAAGCTTTCTTT,CASSFPLQGLNTEAFF
TRBD2,TRBJ2-1,.,TRBV7-8,TGTGCCAGCAGCTTAGAACTAGCGGGGGGCCATGAGCAGTTCTTC,CASSLELAGGHEQFF
.,TRBJ1-3,.,TRBV6-6,TGTGCCAGCAGTTACCGAGGGTCCGGAAACACCATATATTTT,CASSYRGSGNTIYF
.,TRBJ2-5,.,TRBV27,TGTGCCAGCAGTTTATCTGGCGGGACCCTTGGGGAGACCCAGTACTTC,CASSLSGGTLGETQYF